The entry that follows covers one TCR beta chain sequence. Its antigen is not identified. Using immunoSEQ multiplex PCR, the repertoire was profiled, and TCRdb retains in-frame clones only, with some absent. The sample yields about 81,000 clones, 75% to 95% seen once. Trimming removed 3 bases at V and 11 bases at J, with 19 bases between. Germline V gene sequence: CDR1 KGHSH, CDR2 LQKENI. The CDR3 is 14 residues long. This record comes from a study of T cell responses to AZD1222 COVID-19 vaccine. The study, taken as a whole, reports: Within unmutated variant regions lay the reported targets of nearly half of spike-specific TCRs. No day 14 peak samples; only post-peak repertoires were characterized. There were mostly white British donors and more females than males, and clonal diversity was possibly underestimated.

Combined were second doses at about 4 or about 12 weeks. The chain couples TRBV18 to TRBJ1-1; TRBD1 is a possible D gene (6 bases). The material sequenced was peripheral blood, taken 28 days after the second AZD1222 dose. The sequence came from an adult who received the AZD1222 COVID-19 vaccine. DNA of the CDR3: TGTGCCAGCTCACCCTCGGACAGTCGTGACGGGGCTTTCTTT. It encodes CASSPSDSRDGAFF.